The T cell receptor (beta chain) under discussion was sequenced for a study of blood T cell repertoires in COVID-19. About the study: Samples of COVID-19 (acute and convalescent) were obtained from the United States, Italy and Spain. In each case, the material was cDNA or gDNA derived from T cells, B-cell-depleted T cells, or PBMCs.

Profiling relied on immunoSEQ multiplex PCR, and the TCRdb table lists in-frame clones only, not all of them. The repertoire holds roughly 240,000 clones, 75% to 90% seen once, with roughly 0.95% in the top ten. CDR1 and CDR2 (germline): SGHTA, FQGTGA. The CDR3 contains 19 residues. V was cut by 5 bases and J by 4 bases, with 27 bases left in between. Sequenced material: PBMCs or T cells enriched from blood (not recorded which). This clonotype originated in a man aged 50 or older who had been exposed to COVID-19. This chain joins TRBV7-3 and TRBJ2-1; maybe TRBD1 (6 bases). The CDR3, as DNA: TGTGCCAGCAGCCCTATGGGGGCAAAGACGGTAGAACGATACAATGAGCAGTTCTTC. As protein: CASSPMGAKTVERYNEQFF.